The next 12 T cell receptor beta chains were all read from a single sample in a study of shared clonotypes between healthy human individuals. The table came from immunoSEQ multiplex PCR; TCRdb's copy has only in-frame clones and leaves some out. The table has millions of clones, about 95% seen once; the top ten hold more than 0.1%. Sequencing was done on a sample of naive CD4+ T cells sorted from blood. Subset here: CD45RA+ positively selected. The source is a man in his late teens or twenties in good health.

J is TRBJ1-6 and V is TRBV5-6, with 9 bases lining up with TRBD1. The CDR3 sequence is 16 residues long. V trimming: 4 bases; J trimming: 5 bases; junction bases outside the gene matches: 7. Germline lookup yields CDR1 SGHDT and CDR2 YYEEEE. CDR3 sequence: CASSQTRDRDNSPLHF. The CDR3 DNA reads as TGTGCCAGCAGCCAAACCCGGGACAGGGATAATTCACCCCTCCACTTT.

V is TRBV29-1 and J is TRBJ1-5, with D unclear. CDR1 and CDR2 (germline): SQVTM, ANQGSEA. CDR3 length: 12 residues. With 4 bases removed from V and 11 bases from J, the gap between germline ends came to 15 bases. CDR3: CSVVLVAGSQHF. The DNA of the CDR3 is TGCAGCGTTGTACTGGTTGCCGGGTCCCAGCATTTT.

The gene calls are TRBV11-2 and TRBJ1-1, with a possible D match to TRBD1 (6 bases). The V end lost 0 bases, the J end lost 9 bases, and 8 bases lay between the germline ends. The V gene's germline CDR1 is SGHAT and CDR2 FQNNGV. The CDR3 runs to 12 residues. CDR3 loop: CASSLDTGKAFF. The CDR3 DNA follows: TGTGCCAGCAGCTTAGATACAGGGAAAGCTTTCTTT.

The J gene is TRBJ1-1, the V gene TRBV6-6; D unresolved. Germline CDR1 MNHNY, CDR2 SVGAGI (reference sequence). This CDR3 comprises 13 residues. V lost 6 bases, J lost 1 base, and 9 bases lay in between. The CDR3 region is CASSSTENTEAFF. For the CDR3, the DNA is TGTGCCAGCAGCTCCACAGAGAACACTGAAGCTTTCTTT.

The chain uses TRBV27 and TRBJ2-3; D is uncertain. V was trimmed by 0 bases and J by 4 bases, leaving 17 bases between them. The CDR3 totals 17 residues. Germline CDR1 and CDR2: MNHEY and SMNVEV (reference sequence). The CDR3 is CASSLSKGVFLPDTQYF. DNA of the CDR3: TGTGCCAGCAGTTTATCCAAGGGCGTTTTCCTCCCAGATACGCAGTATTTT.

The CDR3 sequence: CASSWTGTGDEQYF. CDR3 sequence (DNA): TGCGCCAGCAGCTGGACCGGGACAGGGGACGAGCAGTACTTC. The chain uses TRBV5-1 and TRBJ2-7, with TRBD1 matching over 10 bases. V was clipped by 3 bases and J by 5 bases; unmatched bases: 5. CDR3 length: 14 residues. Per germline, CDR1 SGHRS and CDR2 YFSETQ.

This chain joins TRBV20-1 and TRBJ1-5; D unclear. Germline lookup yields CDR1 DFQATT and CDR2 SNEGSKA (reference sequence). Trimming cost V 0 bases and J 9 bases, with 6 bases left between them. There are 11 residues in the CDR3. CDR3: CSARDAGPQHF. CDR3 nucleotides: TGCAGTGCTAGAGACGCGGGGCCCCAGCATTTT.

The chain uses TRBV10-3 and TRBJ1-3, with D unresolved. Trimming took off 4 bases at V and 4 bases at J, with 11 bases between the two ends. The CDR3 has 14 amino acids. Germline V CDR1 and CDR2: ENHRY, SYGVKD. CDR3 sequence: CAISAGQDGNTIYF. CDR3 nucleotide sequence: TGTGCCATCAGTGCTGGGCAGGACGGAAACACCATATATTTT.

J is TRBJ2-7 and V is TRBV14; TRBD1 is a possible D gene (5 bases). The CDR3 has 15 residues. V lost 1 base and J 3 bases, leaving 13 bases between the germline ends. The V gene's germline CDR1 is SGHDN and CDR2 FVKESK. The DNA for the CDR3 is TGTGCCAGCAGCCAAGGGGGCTTGGGTGGCTACGAGCAGTACTTC. Encoded protein: CASSQGGLGGYEQYF.

V gene TRBV14 combines with J gene TRBJ1-2; D is perhaps TRBD1 (5 bases). Germline V lookup: CDR1 SGHDN, CDR2 FVKESK. The CDR3 is 13 residues long. Between the trimmed V and J ends, which lost 2 bases and 8 bases, there was a span of 12 bases. CDR3 DNA: TGTGCCAGCAGCCAACAGGGTTTCGGGGGCTACACCTTC. This sequence encodes CASSQQGFGGYTF.

Details on this clone: The same CDR3 is also encoded by other DNA sequences in this sample. The rearrangement joins TRBV7-3 to TRBJ2-3, with 8 bases aligning to TRBD2. CDR3 length: 14 amino acids. The germline V gene encodes CDR1 SGHTA and CDR2 FQGTGA. The V and J ends lost 4 bases and 4 bases, in that order; junction bases with no gene match: 4. The CDR3 here is CASSSGLAPDTQYF. The CDR3 nucleotides are TGTGCCAGCAGCTCAGGACTAGCCCCAGATACGCAGTATTTT.

The chain carries TRBV7-2 and TRBJ2-7; TRBD2 is a possible D gene (6 bases). Germline V gives CDR1 SGHTA, CDR2 FQGNSA. The CDR3 is made up of 15 amino acids. Trimming took 1 base from V and 0 from J, leaving 10 bases between them. CDR3 DNA: TGTGCCAGCAGCTTAGTATACGGGAGCTCCTACGAGCAGTACTTC. Translating gives CASSLVYGSSYEQYF.